Below, one T cell receptor beta chain is given with its context. The CDR3 runs 13 residues. V gave up 5 bases and J gave up 5 bases, with 10 bases separating them. Germline CDR1 reads MGHRA; CDR2 reads YSYEKL. The study ran its PCR with 60 Vbeta and 13 Jbeta primers. Sequencing used immunoSEQ multiplex PCR; TCRdb keeps in-frame clones, though not all of them. Of 150,000 to 200,000 clones listed, about 83% are singletons. The sample belongs to a study of cytomegalovirus exposure and HLA in healthy donors. The TCR originated in a girl aged 5 to 17 in good health and CMV-seropositive. J is TRBJ2-1 and V is TRBV4-1; D unresolved. Specimen: PBMCs. CDR3 in amino acids: CASSSSRDNEQFF. For the CDR3, the DNA is TGCGCCAGCAGCTCCTCCCGGGACAATGAGCAGTTCTTC.